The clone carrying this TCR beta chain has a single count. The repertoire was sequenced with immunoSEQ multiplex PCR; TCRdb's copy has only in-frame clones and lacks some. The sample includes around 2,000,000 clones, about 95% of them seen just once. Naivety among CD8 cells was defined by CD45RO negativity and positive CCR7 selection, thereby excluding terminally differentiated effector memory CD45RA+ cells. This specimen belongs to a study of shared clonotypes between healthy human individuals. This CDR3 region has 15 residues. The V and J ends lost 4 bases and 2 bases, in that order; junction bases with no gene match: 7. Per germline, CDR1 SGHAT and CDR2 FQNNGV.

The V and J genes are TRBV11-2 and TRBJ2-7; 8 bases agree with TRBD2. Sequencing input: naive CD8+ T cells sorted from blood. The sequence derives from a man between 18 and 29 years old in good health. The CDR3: CASSSPGLGPYEQYF. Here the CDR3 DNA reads TGTGCCAGCAGCTCACCGGGACTAGGACCCTACGAGCAGTACTTC.